This entry lists 10 T cell receptor beta chains sequenced from one sample in a study of cytomegalovirus exposure and HLA in healthy donors. Primers for the PCR totalled 60 Vbeta and 13 Jbeta. The protocol was immunoSEQ multiplex PCR, while the TCRdb copy is restricted to in-frame clones and leaves out a portion. The sample consists of under 200,000 clones, roughly 79% of them appearing once. Sample: PBMCs. These receptors all come from a male donor in good health and CMV-seropositive.

This sequence joins TRBV4-3 and TRBJ2-7; 9 bases are a match to TRBD2. CDR1 LGHNA and CDR2 YSLEER come from the germline V gene. V shed 3 bases and J 2 bases; nucleotides not matched to a gene: 5. This CDR3 has 15 residues. The CDR3 loop reads CASSQGGLAPYEQYF. CDR3 DNA sequence: TGCGCCAGCAGCCAGGGGGGACTAGCACCCTACGAGCAGTACTTC.

This clone was detected only once. This chain uses TRBV4-2 with TRBJ2-1; D is uncertain. Trimming stripped 1 base from V and 6 bases from J, with 7 bases between. CDR3 length: 13 amino acids. Germline-derived CDR1 and CDR2 are LGHNA and YNFKEQ. In nucleotides, the CDR3 is TGTGCCAGCAGCCAAGTTCGGAGCAATGAGCAGTTCTTC. It translates to CASSQVRSNEQFF.

The rearrangement uses TRBV7-2 and TRBJ2-1; D may be TRBD1 (6 bases). Germline assignment: CDR1 SGHTA and CDR2 FQGNSA. Trimming shortened V by 4 bases and J by 2 bases, and 6 bases separated the two germline ends. The CDR3 sequence is 13 residues long. CDR3 residues: CASSWDTYNEQFF. CDR3 bases: TGTGCCAGCAGCTGGGACACCTACAATGAGCAGTTCTTC. Based on the CDR3 plus reference TRBV7-2 and TRBJ2-1, the full variable domain is GAGVSQSPSNKVTEKGKDVELRCDPISGHTALYWYRQSLGQGLEFLIYFQGNSAPDKSGLPSDRFSAERTGGSVSTLTIQRTQQEDSAVYLCASSWDTYNEQFFGPGTRLTVL.

In its sample, this clone was seen a few times. This sequence joins TRBV6-5 and TRBJ1-5; 7 bases match TRBD1. Germline loops: CDR1 MNHEY, CDR2 SVGAGI. The CDR3 loop spans 14 amino acids. V dropped 6 bases and J dropped 5; count of bases not matched to a gene: 7. CDR3 DNA: TGTGCCAGCAGGCCGGGACAGAGCCATCAGCCCCAGCATTTT. Encoded protein: CASRPGQSHQPQHF.

The rearrangement links TRBV5-4 to TRBJ2-5; unclear D gene. Per germline, CDR1 SGHNT and CDR2 YYREEE (reference sequence). Trimming left V 1 base short and J 0 bases short, with 10 bases between. CDR3 size: 15 residues. CDR3 in amino acids: CASSLSPGYQETQYF. The DNA for the CDR3 is TGTGCCAGCAGCTTGTCCCCAGGTTACCAAGAGACCCAGTACTTC. Full variable domain (remainder filled in from reference TRBV5-4 and TRBJ2-5): ETGVTQSPTHLIKTRGQQVTLRCSSQSGHNTVSWYQQALGQGPQFIFQYYREEENGRGNFPPRFSGLQFPNYSSELNVNALELDDSALYLCASSLSPGYQETQYFGPGTRLLVL.

This chain links TRBV27 with TRBJ2-7; D is perhaps TRBD1 (6 bases). CDR3 size: 13 residues. Germline V gives CDR1 MNHEY, CDR2 SMNVEV (reference sequence). V dropped 3 bases and J dropped 7 bases, with 13 bases sitting between them. CDR3 DNA: TGTGCCAGCAGTTTGGGGGTCGGGACAGAGCAGTACTTC. It yields the protein CASSLGVGTEQYF.

V usage is TRBV27 and J usage is TRBJ2-7, with TRBD1 as a possible D gene (6 bases). Looked up from germline, CDR1 is MNHEY and CDR2 is SMNVEV (reference sequence). Between the trimmed V and J ends, which lost 5 bases and 4 bases, there was a span of 15 bases. The CDR3 loop spans 14 amino acids. This chain's CDR3 is CASSTRQDFYEQYF. CDR3 DNA: TGTGCCAGCAGTACCCGACAGGACTTTTACGAGCAGTACTTC.

The gene calls are TRBV30 and TRBJ2-2; 7 bases are shared with TRBD1. Germline lookup yields CDR1 GTSNPN and CDR2 SVGIG (reference sequence). V gave up 5 bases and J gave up 5 bases; unmatched junction bases: 5. This CDR3 has 13 residues. The chain's CDR3 is CAWGDSPTGELFF. As DNA, the CDR3 is TGTGCCTGGGGGGACAGCCCAACCGGGGAGCTGTTTTTT.

This clone turned up a few times. The J gene is TRBJ1-4, the V gene TRBV5-6; no definite D call. The CDR3 is made up of 14 amino acids. V was cut by 0 bases and J by 8 bases, with 11 bases left in between. CDR1 and CDR2 (germline): SGHDT, YYEEEE. CDR3 protein: CASSLEGVGEKLFF. The CDR3 nucleotides are TGTGCCAGCAGCTTGGAGGGAGTTGGAGAAAAACTGTTTTTT.

CDR3 DNA: TGTGCCGGTACAGGGAACACCGGGGAGCTGTTTTTT. Protein: CAGTGNTGELFF. V gene TRBV2 combines with J gene TRBJ2-2; tentative D call: TRBD1 (5 bases). Trimming pared 11 bases from V and 1 base from J, leaving 8 bases between. The CDR3 covers 12 residues. Germline V gene data show CDR1 as SNHLY and CDR2 as FYNNEI.